Following are 10 T cell receptor beta chains from one sample sequenced in a study of control samples from healthy donors and cancer patients. Here immunoSEQ multiplex PCR was the method, and the copy in TCRdb shows in-frame clones only, minus some. The sample shows over 150,000 clones, about 93% of them seen only once. The material sequenced was blood. The receptors come from a man younger than 30 in good health.

The chain joins TRBV5-4 to TRBJ2-6, with TRBD1 as a possible D gene (5 bases). Germline CDR1 reads SGHNT; CDR2 reads YYREEE (reference sequence). This CDR3 comprises 16 residues. Trimming stripped 1 base from V and 1 base from J, with 9 bases between. The CDR3 region has the DNA TGTGCCAGCAGCTTGCAGGGCACATCTGGGGCCAACGTCCTGACTTTC. It translates to CASSLQGTSGANVLTF.

Concerning this clone itself: At one of its ends the junction is not consistent with the germline gene, which may arise from a read error. The chain employs TRBV5-1 and TRBJ2-2, with 9 bases matching TRBD2. This CDR3 comprises 19 residues. Looked up from germline, CDR1 is SGHRS and CDR2 is YFSETQ. DNA of the CDR3: TGCCCCAGCAGCCCCCTGGACTCGCGGGGGGGCAGGGCCGGCGGGGAGCTGTTTTTT. Translation gives CPSSPLDSRGGRAGGELFF.

This chain joins TRBV2 and TRBJ1-6; possible D gene TRBD1, 5 bases. CDR1 SNHLY and CDR2 FYNNEI come from the germline V gene. There are 14 residues in the CDR3. Trimming pared 4 bases from V and 9 bases from J, leaving 13 bases between. For the CDR3, the DNA is TGTGCCAGCAGTGGGGGCAGAGTTGGTTCACCCCTCCACTTT. It specifies CASSGGRVGSPLHF.

The chain joins TRBV15 to TRBJ2-7, with a possible D match to TRBD1 (5 bases). The V end lost 3 bases, the J end lost 4 bases, and 10 bases lay between the germline ends. The germline CDR1 and CDR2 sequences are LNHNV and YYDKDF (reference sequence). This CDR3 comprises 13 residues. The CDR3 DNA is TGTGCCACCAGCAGGACAGTCTTTTACGAGCAGTACTTC. Amino acids: CATSRTVFYEQYF. Using reference TRBV15 and TRBJ2-7 for the parts outside the CDR3, the full variable domain is DAMVIQNPRYQVTQFGKPVTLSCSQTLNHNVMYWYQQKSSQAPKLLFHYYDKDFNNEADTPDNFQSRRPNTSFCFLDIRSPGLGDTAMYLCATSRTVFYEQYFGPGTRLTVT.

The chain couples TRBV12-3 or TRBV12-4 to TRBJ1-2, with TRBD1 matching 7 bases. The CDR3 consists of 13 residues. Unmatched junction bases numbered 7, after V lost 6 bases and J lost 6 bases. Written as DNA, the CDR3 is TGTGCCAGCAGCCAGACAGGGCGGGATGGCTACACCTTC. Its protein product is CASSQTGRDGYTF.

In its sample, this clone was seen once. The chain has TRBV19 and TRBJ1-5; D is perhaps TRBD1 (6 bases). This CDR3 is built from 14 residues. Trimming stripped 5 bases from V and 4 bases from J, with 12 bases between. The germline CDR1 and CDR2 sequences are LNHDA and SQIVND (reference sequence). As DNA, the CDR3 is TGTGCCAGTAGTCGAGGGGGAGGGAATCAGCCCCAGCATTTT. This sequence encodes CASSRGGGNQPQHF.

V is TRBV14 and J is TRBJ2-3; TRBD1 aligns across 11 bases. With 3 bases clipped from V and 5 bases from J, the junction kept 10 bases outside the gene matches. CDR1 and CDR2 from the germline V gene are SGHDN and FVKESK. This CDR3 contains 17 residues. For the CDR3, the DNA is TGTGCCAGCAGCCAGGACAGGGGGCGCTTACGTGGAGATACGCAGTATTTT. Protein sequence: CASSQDRGRLRGDTQYF.

This chain uses TRBV18 with TRBJ1-1; D might be TRBD1 (5 bases). In germline, CDR1 is KGHSH, CDR2 LQKENI. Trimming shortened V by 3 bases and J by 2 bases, and 13 bases separated the two germline ends. CDR3 size: 15 residues. CDR3 DNA sequence: TGTGCCAGCTCACCGTTTCGGGGGGATAACACTGAAGCTTTCTTT. Its translation is CASSPFRGDNTEAFF.

A word on this clone: A read error may produce the germline difference seen at one junction end. This rearrangement joins TRBV27 to TRBJ2-3; 8 positions match TRBD2. Germline CDR1 MNHEY, CDR2 SMNVEV (reference sequence). The length of the CDR3 is 14 residues. The CDR3 bases are TGTGCCAGCGGTTTTTCGGGGGGGGTAACTACGCAGTATTTT. Protein product: CASGFSGGVTTQYF.

This rearrangement joins TRBV6-5 to TRBJ2-2, with D perhaps TRBD2 (6 bases). V gave up 10 bases and J gave up 4 bases, with 19 bases separating them. Germline CDR1 MNHEY, CDR2 SVGAGI. There are 15 residues in the CDR3. CDR3 nucleotide sequence: TGTGCCACCCAGGGACTCCGCGCCAGCACCGGGGAGCTGTTTTTT. The encoded protein is CATQGLRASTGELFF.